These T cell receptor beta chains were read from a single sample in a study of shared T cell receptors in the human thymus. Clones were sequenced by immunoSEQ multiplex PCR, and TCRdb holds only the in-frame ones, with some missing. The sample includes about 610,000 clones, 70% to 90% of them seen just once. This sample also appeared in a second study, on human thymus T cells.

Material for sequencing was thymocytes. The receptor set was obtained from a boy less than two years old with a congenital heart defect. Each CDR3 is given with its conserved first and last residue. Fields, in order: J gene, CDR3 length, V gene, clone size, D gene, CDR3 DNA, CDR3 protein. The D gene is left open where the match is weak. A clone size is listed for some rows: how often the clone was seen (once, few, many), or a class if it is expanded.

TRBJ1-2	11	TRBV20-1	NA	TRBD1	TGCAGTGCTGGGGGACAGGGGTGCTTGCCCTTC	CSAGGQGCLPF
TRBJ2-2	14	TRBV21-1	NA	NA	TGTGCCAGCAGGGGACAGGGCAGCACCGGGGAGCTGTTTTTT	CASRGQGSTGELFF
TRBJ1-3	18	TRBV12-5	few	TRBD1	TGTGCTAGTGGTTTGGGGACAGGGAATACTTTCTCTGGAAACACCATATATTTT	CASGLGTGNTFSGNTIYF
TRBJ1-4	17	TRBV7-9	NA	TRBD1	TGTGCCAGCAGCTTAGGTGAGAGTCGACAGGGGAATGAAAAACTGTTTTTT	CASSLGESRQGNEKLFF
TRBJ1-3	17	TRBV4-3	NA	NA	TGCGCCAGCAGCCAAGTCCTAGCTGAAAACTCTGGAAACACCATATATTTT	CASSQVLAENSGNTIYF
TRBJ2-7	15	TRBV5-6	NA	NA	TGTGCCAGCAGCTGCCGGGACTCCCGCTCCTACGAGCAGTACTTC	CASSCRDSRSYEQYF
TRBJ2-4	16	TRBV5-6	NA	NA	TGTGCCAGCAGCTTGGGACAGCAACGGGCCAAAAACATTCAGTACTTC	CASSLGQQRAKNIQYF
TRBJ2-5	17	TRBV5-4	NA	TRBD1	TGTGCCAGCACCCCTCGAGTGGGACAGGGGAGCCAAGAGACCCAGTACTTC	CASTPRVGQGSQETQYF
TRBJ2-3	14	TRBV7-9	NA	NA	TGTGCCAGCAGCTTCGTTCGGAGCACAGATACGCAGTATTTT	CASSFVRSTDTQYF
TRBJ1-2	15	TRBV6-1	NA	TRBD1	TGTGCCAGCAGTCCCCGGGACAGGAAGAACTATGGCTACACCTTC	CASSPRDRKNYGYTF
TRBJ2-5	14	TRBV10-1	NA	TRBD2	TGCGCCAGGGGCTTCGAGCGGGAAACGGAGACCCAGTACTTC	CARGFERETETQYF
TRBJ2-7	16	TRBV4-2	NA	NA	TGTGCCAGCAGCCAAGATTGGGAGGCAAGCTCCTACGAGCAGTACTTC	CASSQDWEASSYEQYF
TRBJ2-7	16	TRBV5-1	NA	NA	TGCGCCAGCAGCTTGGGGGCGGGAACGGGGAGGTGCGAGCAGTACTTC	CASSLGAGTGRCEQYF
TRBJ1-5	17	TRBV30	NA	NA	TGTGCCTGCGGGTACGGATCGATTTCCCTTAGCAATCAGCCCCAGCATTTT	CACGYGSISLSNQPQHF
TRBJ1-1	13	TRBV18	NA	TRBD1	TGTGCCAGCTCACCACGAGGGGGACAGAAAGCTTTCTTT	CASSPRGGQKAFF
TRBJ2-7	16	TRBV19	NA	TRBD2	TGTGCCAGTAGTATAGGACTAGCGGGAGGAAAGAACGAGCAGTACTTC	CASSIGLAGGKNEQYF
TRBJ2-7	16	TRBV4-2	NA	TRBD1	TGTGCCAGCAGCCAAGACACCCCTGACAGGGGCAACGAGCAGTACTTC	CASSQDTPDRGNEQYF
TRBJ2-7	15	TRBV29-1	once	TRBD2	TGCAGCGTTCCTCTAGGGACTAGCGGGAGTCGAGAGCAGTACTTC	CSVPLGTSGSREQYF
TRBJ2-7	16	TRBV5-1	once	TRBD2	TGCGCCAGCCAAACCGGGACTAGCGGAAGGGCATACGAGCAGTACTTC	CASQTGTSGRAYEQYF
TRBJ1-5	15	TRBV6-5	NA	NA	TGTGCCAGCAGTTTGGACAGAACTTACAATCAGCCCCAGCATTTT	CASSLDRTYNQPQHF
TRBJ2-2	20	TRBV15	NA	NA	TGTGCCACCAGCAACACCGACCCCGACAGGCCAGGAGTGAACACCGGGGAGCTGTTTTTT	CATSNTDPDRPGVNTGELFF
TRBJ2-3	17	TRBV28	NA	TRBD2	TGTGCCAGCAGTCCGACTAGCGGGAGAGGGGGGGCGGATACGCAGTATTTT	CASSPTSGRGGADTQYF
TRBJ1-3	15	TRBV15	few	TRBD1	TGTGCCACCAGCAGGGGACAGTGCTCTGGAAACACCATATATTTT	CATSRGQCSGNTIYF
TRBJ2-7	15	TRBV6-1	NA	TRBD1	TGTGCCAGCAGTGAAAGGACAGGGAACCTCTACGAGCAGTACTTC	CASSERTGNLYEQYF
TRBJ2-7	18	TRBV5-1	NA	TRBD2	TGCGCCAGCAGCTTGGCCGGTGGGGCTAGCGGGGCCCCCTACGAGCAGTACTTC	CASSLAGGASGAPYEQYF
TRBJ2-1	12	TRBV12-2	few	NA	TGTGCAAGTCGATGGGGGCACAATGAGCAGTTCTTC	CASRWGHNEQFF
TRBJ2-7	15	TRBV28	NA	TRBD2	TGTGCCAGCAGTTTAGAGGGAGGGAGGAACTACGAGCAGTACTTC	CASSLEGGRNYEQYF
TRBJ1-1	11	TRBV5-6	few	NA	TGTGCCAGCAGCTCTACAGATGAAGCTTTCTTT	CASSSTDEAFF
TRBJ2-7	14	TRBV4-3	NA	TRBD1	TGCGCCAGCAGAACCGGGACAGGGACGGGAGAGCAGTACTTC	CASRTGTGTGEQYF
TRBJ2-4	21	TRBV7-2	NA	TRBD2	TGTGCCAGCAGCTTAGCACTGACCGGGACTAGCGGACACCTAGGCAAAAACATTCAGTACTTC	CASSLALTGTSGHLGKNIQYF
TRBJ2-1	16	TRBV5-6	NA	TRBD1	TGTGCCAGCAGCAGGGGGGACAGGGGGGTCTACAATGAGCAGTTCTTC	CASSRGDRGVYNEQFF
TRBJ2-1	15	TRBV6-5	few	TRBD2	TGTGCCAGCAGACCCGGGACTAGCGTCCACAATGAGCAGTTCTTC	CASRPGTSVHNEQFF
TRBJ1-3	15	TRBV5-6	NA	NA	TGTGCCAGCAGCCGTGATACGGGTTCTGGAAACACCATATATTTT	CASSRDTGSGNTIYF
TRBJ2-4	20	TRBV5-8	NA	NA	TGTGCCAGCAGCTTGGTTAGGGACGACAGGAAATCCTTAGCCAAAAACATTCAGTACTTC	CASSLVRDDRKSLAKNIQYF
TRBJ2-3	12	TRBV29-1	NA	NA	TGCAGCGCCCAAGGGGGGGAAGATACGCAGTATTTT	CSAQGGEDTQYF
TRBJ2-7	17	TRBV4-3	NA	NA	TGCGCCAGCAGCCAAAACCCCCTAGCGAGAGGAGGTTACGAGCAGTACTTC	CASSQNPLARGGYEQYF
TRBJ2-7	16	TRBV4-2	NA	NA	TGTGCCAGCAGCCACTCGGGTGACAGGGACTGGTACGAGCAGTACTTC	CASSHSGDRDWYEQYF
TRBJ2-5	17	TRBV28	once	TRBD2	TGTGCCAGCAGTTCCGGGACTAGTAAGCTACGGGAGGAGACCCAGTACTTC	CASSSGTSKLREETQYF
TRBJ1-2	14	TRBV9	NA	TRBD1	TGTGCCAGCAGCGTAGAGACAGGGGCGGATGGCTACACCTTC	CASSVETGADGYTF
TRBJ2-7	18	TRBV10-3	NA	NA	TGTGCCATCAGTGAGTCGACGGGTGGATTCGGTGTCATCAACGAGCAGTACTTC	CAISESTGGFGVINEQYF
TRBJ2-1	17	TRBV5-6	NA	TRBD2	TGTGCCAGCAGCTGTGCGGAACGGGAGGGTACTTCGGGCGGTCAGTTCTTC	CASSCAEREGTSGGQFF
TRBJ2-3	14	TRBV10-3	NA	NA	TGTGCCATCAGTGAGGGAGCGAGCACAGATACGCAGTATTTT	CAISEGASTDTQYF
TRBJ2-3	10	TRBV20-1	NA	NA	TGCAGTGCCCTCACAGATACGCAGTATTTT	CSALTDTQYF
TRBJ2-7	16	TRBV27	few	NA	TGTGCCAGCAGTTTATCGGGCGCAGGGGCCCCCTACGAGCAGTACTTC	CASSLSGAGAPYEQYF
TRBJ1-2	15	TRBV30	NA	TRBD1	TGTGCCTGGAGACCGGGACAGGGGGCTAGATATGGCTACACCTTC	CAWRPGQGARYGYTF
TRBJ1-4	12	TRBV27	NA	NA	TGTGCCAGCAGAGGCCTAAGGGGGAAACTGTTTTTT	CASRGLRGKLFF
TRBJ2-5	16	TRBV4-3	NA	NA	TGCGCCAGCAGCCAAGATCCGCTAGCTAGCTGGGAGACCCAGTACTTC	CASSQDPLASWETQYF
TRBJ2-7	14	TRBV2	NA	TRBD2	TGTGCCAGCAGTGATGGGCTAGCGGACTACGAGCAGTACTTC	CASSDGLADYEQYF
TRBJ2-7	16	TRBV4-1	NA	TRBD2	TGCGCCAGCAGCCCCCCTCGAGCGGGAGGGCCCAACGAGCAGTACTTC	CASSPPRAGGPNEQYF
TRBJ2-2	15	TRBV12-5	NA	TRBD1	TGTGCTAGTGGTCCAGGGACAGGGGATACCGGGGAGCTGTTTTTT	CASGPGTGDTGELFF
TRBJ2-1	16	TRBV6-5	few	NA	TGTGCCAGCAGTTCTCCGGTGGAGGGATCCTACAATGAGCAGTTCTTC	CASSSPVEGSYNEQFF
TRBJ2-1	17	TRBV5-8	NA	NA	TGTGCCAGGGACCCCCCCCTCCCCGGGGTCCTATACAATGAGCAGTTCTTC	CARDPPLPGVLYNEQFF
TRBJ2-5	13	TRBV7-2	NA	NA	TGTGCCAGCAGCCCGTATTTCCAAGAGACCCAGTACTTC	CASSPYFQETQYF
TRBJ2-3	15	TRBV9	NA	TRBD2	TGTGCCAGCAGCGTAGACCTAGCGGGAGTAGATACGCAGTATTTT	CASSVDLAGVDTQYF
TRBJ2-2	15	TRBV30	NA	NA	TGTGCCTGGACACCAGGCAGGGATCAGGGCGGGGAGCTGTTTTTT	CAWTPGRDQGGELFF
TRBJ2-1	15	TRBV25-1	NA	TRBD2	TGTGCCAGCAGTGAACCTAGCGGGAGCCCCTATGAGCAGTTCTTC	CASSEPSGSPYEQFF